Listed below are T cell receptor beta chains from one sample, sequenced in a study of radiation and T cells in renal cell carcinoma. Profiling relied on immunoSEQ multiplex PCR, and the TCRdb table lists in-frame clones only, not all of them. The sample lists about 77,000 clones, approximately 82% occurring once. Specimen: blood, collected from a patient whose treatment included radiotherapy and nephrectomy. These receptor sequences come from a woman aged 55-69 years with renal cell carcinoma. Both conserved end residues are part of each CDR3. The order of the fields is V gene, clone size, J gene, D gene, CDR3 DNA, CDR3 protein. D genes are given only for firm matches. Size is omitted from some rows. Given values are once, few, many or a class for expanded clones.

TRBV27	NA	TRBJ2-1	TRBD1	TGTGCCAGCAGTTCAGGCCGGGACAGGGGGCCGAATGAGCAGTTCTTC	CASSSGRDRGPNEQFF
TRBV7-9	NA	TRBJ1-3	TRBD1	TGTGCCAGCAGCCCTGGCGACAGGGTAAACTCTGGAAACACCATATATTTT	CASSPGDRVNSGNTIYF
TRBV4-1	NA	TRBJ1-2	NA	TGCGCCAGCAGCCCAGCCGATGGGGCCTTCTATGGCTACACCTTC	CASSPADGAFYGYTF
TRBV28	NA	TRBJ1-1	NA	TGTGCCAGCAGTCCTCCGGACTTCGGGACTGAAGCTTTCTTT	CASSPPDFGTEAFF
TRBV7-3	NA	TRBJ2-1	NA	TGTGCCAGCAGCCCCAGTGCGCTAGTCAGTGAGCAGTTCTTC	CASSPSALVSEQFF
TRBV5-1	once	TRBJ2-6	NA	TGCGCCAGCAGCTACTACAGGGACACCGGGGCCAACGTCCTGACTTTC	CASSYYRDTGANVLTF
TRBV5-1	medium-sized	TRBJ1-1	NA	TGCGCCAGCCATACCGGGGGGAACTCCATGAACACTGAAGCTTTCTTT	CASHTGGNSMNTEAFF
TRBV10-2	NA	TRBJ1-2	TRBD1	TGCGCCAGCAGCTTGACAGGGGAAGGCTACACCTTC	CASSLTGEGYTF
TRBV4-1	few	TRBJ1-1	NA	TGCGCCAGCAGTCCAACTTTAGGGGTTAACACTGAAGCTTTCTTT	CASSPTLGVNTEAFF
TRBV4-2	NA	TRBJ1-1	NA	TGTGCCAGCAGCGGACCGGGGGACACTGAAGCTTTCTTT	CASSGPGDTEAFF
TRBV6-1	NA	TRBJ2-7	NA	TGTGCCAGCAGCTCCCCCAGCTACGAGCAGTACTTC	CASSSPSYEQYF
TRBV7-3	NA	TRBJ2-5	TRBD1	TGTGCCAGCAGCTTAACGGGGCGCAGGGGGCAAGAGACCCAGTACTTC	CASSLTGRRGQETQYF
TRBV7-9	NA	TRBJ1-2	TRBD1	TGTGCCAGCAGCGAAACAGGGGGCACCTATGGCTACACCTTC	CASSETGGTYGYTF
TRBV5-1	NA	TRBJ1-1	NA	TGCGCCAGCAGCTTGGACATGGGATTGGACAAAGCTTTCTTT	CASSLDMGLDKAFF
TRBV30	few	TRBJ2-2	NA	TGTGCCTGGAGTGTCAGACAGACGAACACCGGGGAGCTGTTTTTT	CAWSVRQTNTGELFF
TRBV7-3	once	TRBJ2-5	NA	TGTGCCAGCAGCCCGGGTCCGGCCGGGGAGACCCAGTACTTC	CASSPGPAGETQYF
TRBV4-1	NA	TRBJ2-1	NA	TGCGCCAGCAGCCAAGGGGGGAATGAGCAGTTCTTC	CASSQGGNEQFF
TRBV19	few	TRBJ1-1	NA	TGTGCCAGTACCCCTGGCACTGAAGCTTTCTTT	CASTPGTEAFF
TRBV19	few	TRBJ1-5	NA	TGTGCCAGTAACAAACAGGGTCTAGGGCCCCAGCATTTT	CASNKQGLGPQHF
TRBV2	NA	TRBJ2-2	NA	TGTGCCAGCCTCGATCTTGCGAACACCGGGGAGCTGTTTTTT	CASLDLANTGELFF
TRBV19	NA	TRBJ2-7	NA	TGTGCCAGTAGTCGGCGATGGGGTTCGGACGAGCAGTACTTC	CASSRRWGSDEQYF
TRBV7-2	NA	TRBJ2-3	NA	TGTGCCAGCAGCTTTTCGGCTAGACCAGATACGCAGTATTTT	CASSFSARPDTQYF
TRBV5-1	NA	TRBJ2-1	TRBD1	TGCGCCAGCAGCGTCCGGGACAGGGGACAGGGTGAGCAGTTCTTC	CASSVRDRGQGEQFF
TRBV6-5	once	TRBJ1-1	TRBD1	TGTGCCAGCAGTTACCAACCGACAGGGACGACTGAAGCTTTCTTT	CASSYQPTGTTEAFF
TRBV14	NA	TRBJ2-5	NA	TGTGCCAGCAGCTCAAACAGATTTAGTCTCCAAGAGACCCAGTACTTC	CASSSNRFSLQETQYF
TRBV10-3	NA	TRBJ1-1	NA	TGTGCCACTTACGACCCCCCGGGGGGAAACACTGAAGCTTTCTTT	CATYDPPGGNTEAFF
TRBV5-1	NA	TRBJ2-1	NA	TGCGCCAGCAGCCTCGGGTCGGCACGGGGTGAGCAGTTCTTC	CASSLGSARGEQFF
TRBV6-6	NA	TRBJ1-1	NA	TGTGCCAGCAGTTTGGAGTGGAGGACTGAAGCTTTCTTT	CASSLEWRTEAFF
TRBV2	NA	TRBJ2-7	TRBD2	TGTGCCAGCGGGGGGGGGACCCTACTCGAGCAGTACTTC	CASGGGTLLEQYF
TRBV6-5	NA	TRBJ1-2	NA	TGTGCCAGCAGTTACGGCAGGGTGGATGGCTACACCTTC	CASSYGRVDGYTF
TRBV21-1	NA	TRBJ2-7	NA	TGTGCCAGCAGCAACCACGACAGCCCTCGGAGCGAGCAGTACTTC	CASSNHDSPRSEQYF
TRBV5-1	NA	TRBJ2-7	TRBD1	TGCGCCAGCAGCCCAGGACAGGGGGCGTCGGTGGACGAGCAGTACTTC	CASSPGQGASVDEQYF
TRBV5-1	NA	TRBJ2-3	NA	TGCGCCAGCAGCTTGTTCCTAGAGACAGATACGCAGTATTTT	CASSLFLETDTQYF
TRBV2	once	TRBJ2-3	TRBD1	TGTGCCAGCGGGTCCGGGACAGGGGGCACAGATACGCAGTATTTT	CASGSGTGGTDTQYF
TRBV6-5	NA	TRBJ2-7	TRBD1	TGTGCCAGCAGTTACTCAACCGGGACAGGGTCCTACGAGCAGTACTTC	CASSYSTGTGSYEQYF
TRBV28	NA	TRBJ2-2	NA	TGTGCCAGCAGTTTTGGTGGGGGGTACACCGGGGAGCTGTTTTTT	CASSFGGGYTGELFF
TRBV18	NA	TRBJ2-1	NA	TGTGCCAGCTCACCAATGGCCCACTCCTACAATGAGCAGTTCTTC	CASSPMAHSYNEQFF
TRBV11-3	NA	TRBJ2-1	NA	TGTGCCAGCAGCTTAGAGGCGCACAATGAGCAGTTCTTC	CASSLEAHNEQFF
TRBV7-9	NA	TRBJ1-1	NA	TGTGCCAGCAGCTTCGAGGGGGTCGGGGCTGAAGCTTTCTTT	CASSFEGVGAEAFF
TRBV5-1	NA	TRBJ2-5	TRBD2	TGCGCCAGCAGCCATAGGACTAGCGGGGGTATTTCGGGCGAGACCCAGTACTTC	CASSHRTSGGISGETQYF
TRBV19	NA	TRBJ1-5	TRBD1	TGTGCCAGTAGTCAAGCAGGGGGCAAGGGTTTTGGTCAGCCCCAGCATTTT	CASSQAGGKGFGQPQHF
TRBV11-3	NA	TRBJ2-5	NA	TGTGCCAGCAGCTTCAGCCAAGAGACCCAGTACTTC	CASSFSQETQYF
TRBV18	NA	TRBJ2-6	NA	TGTGCCAGCTCACCGGGAGCCTCTAGCTCTGGGGCCAACGTCCTGACTTTC	CASSPGASSSGANVLTF
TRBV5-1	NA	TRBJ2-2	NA	TGCGCCAGCAGTTACGACTTAAACACCGGGGAGCTGTTTTTT	CASSYDLNTGELFF